This passage covers 2 T cell receptor beta chains from one sample sequenced in a study of shared T cell receptors in the human thymus. Generated by immunoSEQ multiplex PCR, the TCRdb table keeps only in-frame clones and is missing some. The data show about 380,000 clones, just under 95% seen once. The specimen sequenced was thymocytes. The origin of the receptors is a human donor.

The J gene is TRBJ2-1, the V gene TRBV30; D not resolved. V was shortened by 5 bases and J by 0 bases, with 17 bases between the two germline ends. Germline CDR1 GTSNPN, CDR2 SVGIG (reference sequence). This CDR3 contains 16 residues. The CDR3 coding sequence is TGTGCCTGGCAATACGGACCGCCAACCTCCTACAATGAGCAGTTCTTC. Translation: CAWQYGPPTSYNEQFF.

V is TRBV19 and J is TRBJ2-7, with D possibly being TRBD1 or TRBD2 (5 bases each). Germline V gene data show CDR1 as LNHDA and CDR2 as SQIVND (reference sequence). V lost 5 bases to trimming and J lost 3 bases, with 17 bases between them. This CDR3 contains 15 residues. The CDR3 region has the DNA TGTGCCAGTAGTCCTCGGGGCAGGCAGTTCTACGAGCAGTACTTC. This translates into CASSPRGRQFYEQYF.